Listed here is a single TCR beta chain. The target antigen is unknown. CDR3 length equals 19 residues. The V end lost 4 bases, the J end lost 8 bases, and 32 bases lay between the germline ends. Germline CDR1 SGHDN, CDR2 FVKESK. Time point denoted: week 23, last vaccination. Every vaccination contained 300 ug of the mutant IDH1 20-mer peptide and was paired with topical imiquimod. Donors had new IDH1-mutant astrocytomas of WHO grade 3 or 4 (ATRX-lost). This record comes from a study of a mutant IDH1 vaccine in newly diagnosed glioma. Study summary: Pretreatment consisted of radiotherapy, temozolomide, or both, with most receiving both.

Study results and caveats: Immune responses arising from the vaccine appeared in approximately 92% of patients. With respect to changes in top peripheral T cell clonotypes, pseudoprogression seemed unrelated.

The method was immunoSEQ multiplex PCR; TCRdb's version includes in-frame clones alone and lacks a portion of them. The table records about 60,000 clones, 84% of them present only once. Here the sequenced sample was PBMCs, taken from a glioma patient whose treatment included an IDH1 peptide vaccine. This chain links TRBV14 with TRBJ1-2, with a weak D call TRBD1 (5 bases). The clonotype originates from a young man with glioma. CDR3 nucleotide sequence: TGTGCCAGCAGCCTGCTCACCTTGCGGGGGACGAAATTCGCGGGGGGCTACACCTTC. As protein: CASSLLTLRGTKFAGGYTF.